This T cell receptor beta chain comes out of a study of blood T cells in healthy people across ages. Study outcomes and limitations: With naive T cell percentage, TCR beta diversity showed a strong correlation.

A J-beta primer mix and a sample-barcoded 5' primer were used in a second PCR of about 7 to 11 cycles. TCRdb re-analysed the 5' RACE reads in MiXCR, keeping a single row per CDR3 protein. The sample lists around 400,000 distinct CDR3 sequences, roughly half occurring once. As for this clonotype: Its specificity is unknown.

A minimum of 5.5 micrograms of total RNA was extracted per sample. The sequence was collected from a man in his sixties in good health. Material for sequencing was blood.

The CDR3 protein is CASSIRQVPSYNEQFF. The CDR3 DNA reads TGTGCCAGCAGTATTCGACAGGTCCCCTCCTACAATGAGCAGTTCTTC. This sequence joins TRBV28 and TRBJ2-1; D possibly corresponds to TRBD1 (6 bases). V dropped 5 bases and J dropped 0 bases, with 14 bases sitting between them. The CDR3 totals 16 residues. The germline V gene encodes CDR1 MDHEN and CDR2 SYDVKM.